This T cell receptor (beta chain) originates from a study of T-cell reconstitution after alpha-beta-depleted transplantation in children. Notes on the study in general: Most T-cell counts and diversity one year after the transplant came from T cells that were newly produced. In some patients, recipient T cells and intrathymic progenitors surviving conditioning explained high day-60 diversity. About two months after transplant, alpha-beta T cells reportedly came from several hundred expanded graft clones.

TCRbeta library preparation incorporated unique molecular identifiers. TCRdb processed the PCR reads anew with MiXCR; each CDR3 protein has one entry. The sample includes 700,000 to 850,000 distinct CDR3 sequences, about 15% of them seen just once. This clonotype was counted a few times. No antigen is known for it. This CDR3 region has 19 residues. Germline lookup yields CDR1 MGHRA and CDR2 YSYEKL. With 4 bases clipped from V and 0 bases from J, the junction kept 14 bases outside the gene matches. This chain joins TRBV4-1 and TRBJ2-5, with TRBD2 identical over 10 bases. The source was PBMCs, mostly from graft donor cells, collected 360 days after TCRalphabeta/CD19-depleted stem cell transplant. The TCR was taken from a male patient between 10 and 17 years old who had a stem cell transplant for acute lymphoblastic leukemia, so the T cells may come from the graft donor. The CDR3 nucleotides read TGCGCCAGCAGCCGAACTAGCGGGAAAGGAATGGGGTACCAAGAGACCCAGTACTTC. Translated, it gives CASSRTSGKGMGYQETQYF.